What follows describes a single TCR beta chain. Antigen specificity is unknown. Sequence at one end of the junction differs from germline and may be a read error. The entry originates in a study of T cell repertoires in cytomegalovirus infection. The CDR3 loop spans 13 amino acids. Germline V gene data show CDR1 as MNHEY and CDR2 as SVGAGI. In TCRdb, the reads were re-called with MiXCR into one record per CDR3 protein. Of approximately 990,000 distinct CDR3 sequences in the sample, less than 35% were seen once. The chain is built from TRBV6-5 and TRBJ1-3; no clear D gene. The material was cultured CD8+ T cells from PBMCs, obtained from culture after CMV antigen stimulation. The clonotype originates from a human donor in good health (CMV status not recorded). Some clones in this sample may be carry-over from other donors' samples. CDR3 DNA: TGTGTCAGCACTGGTTATCCTGGAAACACCATATATTTT. Protein product: CVSTGYPGNTIYF.